The 6 T cell receptor beta chains reported below all come from one sample, sequenced in a study of Ad26.COV2.S vaccination and SARS-CoV-2 variants. Some clones are missing from TCRdb's copy, which holds only in-frame ones; the method was immunoSEQ multiplex PCR. The table has 400,000 to 450,000 clones, 92% seen once. Treatment of the sample: around 19 received Ad26.COV2.S at low or high dose, single or two shots; roughly five received placebo; per-sample allocation not given. The samples date from day 63 after the first vaccine or placebo injection. The sequences come from peripheral blood, collected in a trial of Ad26.COV2.S vaccine versus placebo. These receptors originate from a person between 18 and 65 years old who received the Ad26.COV2.S COVID-19 vaccine or a placebo.

The rearrangement links TRBV5-1 to TRBJ2-1; 14 nucleotides agree with TRBD2. The CDR3 is 14 residues long. The ends lost 4 bases at V and 11 bases at J; junction bases unmatched: 5. Germline CDR1 is SGHRS and CDR2 is YFSETQ. CDR3 sequence (DNA): TGCGCCAGCAGCAATGGGACTAGCGGGGGACAGCAGTTCTTC. The encoded protein is CASSNGTSGGQQFF.

The chain combines TRBV4-3 with TRBJ1-6; 9 bases align to TRBD1. V shed 6 bases and J 5 bases; nucleotides not matched to a gene: 5. Germline loops: CDR1 LGHNA, CDR2 YSLEER. The CDR3 consists of 15 residues. The CDR3 is CASRGGTGNNSPLHF. The CDR3 DNA is TGCGCCAGCAGGGGCGGGACAGGGAATAATTCACCCCTCCACTTT.

V and J are TRBV9 and TRBJ1-1; a possible D gene is TRBD1 (6 bases). The CDR3 loop spans 15 amino acids. CDR1 and CDR2 (germline): SGDLS, YYNGEE. Deletions cut 4 bases from V and 3 bases from J, with 16 bases between. CDR3 in DNA: TGTGCCAGCAGCCCCCGGTTGGGGACATACACTGAAGCTTTCTTT. Translating gives CASSPRLGTYTEAFF.

The chain recombines TRBV10-3 with TRBJ2-3; 7 bases line up with TRBD1. J lost 3 bases, V lost 3 bases, and 3 bases had no gene match. In germline, CDR1 is ENHRY, CDR2 SYGVKD. The CDR3 totals 14 residues. CDR3 residues: CAISDDRDTDTQYF. In nucleotides, the CDR3 is TGTGCCATCAGTGATGACAGGGATACAGATACGCAGTATTTT.

The count of this clone is one. This chain's CDR3 is CASSVVSSGGVLDTQYF. The CDR3 DNA sequence: TGTGCCAGCAGCGTAGTTTCTAGCGGGGGGGTGCTAGATACGCAGTATTTT. J is TRBJ2-3 and V is TRBV9, with 12 bases matching TRBD2. The CDR3 sequence is 17 residues long. Per germline, CDR1 SGDLS and CDR2 YYNGEE. V shed 0 bases, J shed 5 bases, and the junction held 7 bases outside the gene matches.

The V and J genes are TRBV11-2 and TRBJ2-7; 7 bases align to TRBD1. Germline-derived CDR1 and CDR2 are SGHAT and FQNNGV. CDR3 length: 15 amino acids. Losses at the gene ends were 1 base for V and 4 bases for J; bases not matched to a gene: 7. DNA of the CDR3: TGTGCCAGCAGCTTAGCGTCGACAGGGCTATACGAGCAGTACTTC. Its translation: CASSLASTGLYEQYF.